These 10 T cell receptor beta chains share one sample of origin, sequenced in a study of early T cells in non-severe SARS-CoV-2 infection. TCRdb re-called the 5' RACE reads with MiXCR, one entry per CDR3 protein. Of under 100,000 distinct CDR3 sequences in the sample, 9.5% to 11% were seen once. The sequencing sample was made of whole blood. The receptors come from an adult who was a healthcare worker with PCR-confirmed SARS-CoV-2 infection or an uninfected control (not recorded which).

This clonotype was seen repeatedly, ten times or more. The CDR3 DNA follows: TGTGCCAGCAGTTACTCGATCAGGGCCACAGATACGCAGTATTTT. As protein: CASSYSIRATDTQYF. The rearrangement joins TRBV6-5 to TRBJ2-3; D is possibly TRBD1 (5 bases). The CDR3 totals 15 residues. Germline V CDR1 and CDR2: MNHEY, SVGAGI. Trimming took 0 bases from V and 2 from J, leaving 9 bases between them.

The chain has TRBV7-8 and TRBJ1-1; D perhaps matches TRBD1 (5 bases). This CDR3 has 14 residues. Trimming took 4 bases from V and 0 from J, leaving 9 bases between them. Germline V gene data show CDR1 as SGHVS and CDR2 as FQNEAQ. In DNA, the CDR3 is TGTGCCAGCAGCTCGGGGCGACTGAACACTGAAGCTTTCTTT. Translated, it gives CASSSGRLNTEAFF.

This clonotype has a count of ten or more. The chain carries TRBV29-1 and TRBJ2-5; D is unclear. Germline assignment: CDR1 SQVTM and CDR2 ANQGSEA. The V end lost 6 bases, the J end lost 5 bases, and 10 bases lay between the germline ends. The CDR3 is 11 residues long. The CDR3 coding sequence is TGCAGCGTGAGCTATGGGGAGACCCAGTACTTC. Protein product: CSVSYGETQYF. Full variable domain (missing parts from reference TRBV29-1 and TRBJ2-5): SAVISQKPSRDICQRGTSLTIQCQVDSQVTMMFWYRQQPGQSLTLIATANQGSEATYESGFVIDKFPISRPNLTFSTLTVSNMSPEDSSIYLCSVSYGETQYFGPGTRLLVL.

This clonotype was counted ten times or more. V gene TRBV28 combines with J gene TRBJ2-2; D remains ambiguous. Germline CDR1 MDHEN, CDR2 SYDVKM. V lost 2 bases and J 6 bases, leaving 4 bases between the germline ends. The CDR3 is made up of 12 amino acids. CDR3 loop: CASSLTPGELFF. CDR3 DNA sequence: TGTGCCAGCAGTTTAACCCCCGGGGAGCTGTTTTTT.

The chain links TRBV29-1 to TRBJ2-3, with D unclear. V lost 2 bases to trimming and J lost 6 bases, with 6 bases between them. Germline lookup yields CDR1 SQVTM and CDR2 ANQGSEA. The CDR3 has 11 amino acids. The CDR3 loop is CSVEYFDTQYF. Here the CDR3 DNA reads TGCAGCGTTGAATATTTTGATACGCAGTATTTT.

The table lists this clonotype with many counts. The rearrangement uses TRBV7-6 and TRBJ2-3; D is unresolved. Germline lookup yields CDR1 SGHVS and CDR2 FNYEAQ. This CDR3 contains 18 residues. The V and J ends lost 4 bases and 1 base respectively, with 21 bases between them. The CDR3 DNA reads as TGTGCCAGCAGCTACCGAGACCATAGGAGTTATCGCACAGATACGCAGTATTTT. Its translation is CASSYRDHRSYRTDTQYF.

The sample holds a few counts of this clonotype. The chain is built from TRBV5-1 and TRBJ2-4, with 10 bases that match TRBD2. The CDR3 consists of 13 residues. The ends lost 5 bases at V and 8 bases at J; junction bases unmatched: 4. Looked up from germline, CDR1 is SGHRS and CDR2 is YFSETQ. In DNA form, the CDR3 reads TGCGCCAGCAGAGGGACTAGCGAGCACATTCAGTACTTC. This codes for CASRGTSEHIQYF.

On this clonotype itself: A much bigger clone sits one base away, suggesting this may be a read error. The gene calls are TRBV5-6 and TRBJ2-3, with 9 positions matching TRBD1. CDR1 SGHDT and CDR2 YYEEEE come from the germline V gene. The CDR3 is 15 amino acids. CDR3 protein: CANSLGTGSTDTQYF. DNA for the CDR3: TGTGCCAACAGCTTGGGGACAGGGTCCACAGATACGCAGTATTTT.

This sequence joins TRBV11-2 and TRBJ2-2, with a possible D match to TRBD1 (7 bases). The length of the CDR3 is 19 residues. Germline lookup yields CDR1 SGHAT and CDR2 FQNNGV. V dropped 3 bases and J dropped 2 bases, with 22 bases sitting between them. CDR3 coding DNA: TGTGCCAGCAGCTTTCGAAGGGTTCAGGGGGGTTTTAACACCGGGGAGCTGTTTTTT. It encodes CASSFRRVQGGFNTGELFF.

This clonotype was recorded a few times. The rearrangement uses TRBV5-1 and TRBJ2-1; possibly TRBD1 for D (5 bases). Trimming shortened V by 4 bases and J by 2 bases, and 10 bases separated the two germline ends. Germline CDR1 SGHRS, CDR2 YFSETQ. The CDR3 is 14 amino acids. The CDR3 sequence is CASSQGLPYNEQFF. In DNA, the CDR3 is TGCGCCAGCAGCCAGGGATTGCCCTACAATGAGCAGTTCTTC.